This passage covers 20 T cell receptor beta chains from one sample sequenced in a study of Tregs in tolerant kidney transplant recipients. Method: immunoSEQ multiplex PCR; TCRdb's copy keeps in-frame clones and lacks some. The sample has 95,000 to 120,000 clones; roughly 90% are singletons. The sample consisted of CD4+ T cells from blood, taken before the transplant. These TCRs come from a human donor who received a combined kidney and bone marrow transplant.

This clone showed up just once. The chain carries TRBV19 and TRBJ2-1; 7 nucleotides agree with TRBD2. After removal of 4 bases from V and 1 base from J, the junction contained 4 bases not matched to a gene. The germline V gene has CDR1 LNHDA and CDR2 SQIVND (reference sequence). There are 15 residues in the CDR3. The CDR3 DNA reads as TGTGCCAGTAGTAAATTAGCGGGTTCCTACAATGAGCAGTTCTTC. Its translation is CASSKLAGSYNEQFF.

The V and J genes are TRBV6-5 and TRBJ2-3; 10 bases map to TRBD1. The CDR3 has 16 residues. Trimming removed 4 bases from V and 0 bases from J; junction bases left unmatched: 4. Germline lookup yields CDR1 MNHEY and CDR2 SVGAGI. CDR3 in amino acids: CASSSRTGGSTDTQYF. CDR3 nucleotides: TGTGCCAGCAGTTCCCGGACAGGGGGAAGCACAGATACGCAGTATTTT.

V usage is TRBV14 and J usage is TRBJ1-2, with 7 bases matching TRBD1. V dropped 4 bases and J dropped 0; count of bases not matched to a gene: 5. The germline V gene encodes CDR1 SGHDN and CDR2 FVKESK. CDR3 length: 15 residues. The CDR3, as DNA: TGTGCCAGCAGCCGGACAGGAGAGACTAACTATGGCTACACCTTC. As protein: CASSRTGETNYGYTF.

The V gene is TRBV18, the J gene TRBJ1-2; no definite D call. The CDR3 runs to 15 residues. V dropped 3 bases and J dropped 4 bases, with 15 bases sitting between them. Per germline, CDR1 KGHSH and CDR2 LQKENI. CDR3 sequence reads: CASSPSDGGSYGYTF. The CDR3 DNA sequence: TGTGCCAGCTCACCTAGCGACGGAGGGAGCTATGGCTACACCTTC.

The chain is built from TRBV5-1 and TRBJ1-5; TRBD1 might be the D (5 bases). V shed 4 bases and J shed 4 bases, with 18 bases lying between them. The CDR3 spans 16 residues. Germline CDR1 reads SGHRS; CDR2 reads YFSETQ. The CDR3 region has the DNA TGCGCCAGCAGCCCCGCTGGGGCCGCGTTGAATCAGCCCCAGCATTTT. Encoded protein: CASSPAGAALNQPQHF.

The chain recombines TRBV5-1 with TRBJ2-7, with 12 nucleotides matching TRBD2. Germline V gives CDR1 SGHRS, CDR2 YFSETQ. This CDR3 region has 14 residues. With V trimmed by 4 bases and J by 4 bases, 3 bases remained unmatched. CDR3 amino acids: CASSTSGGHYEQYF. The CDR3 region has the DNA TGCGCCAGCAGCACTAGCGGGGGGCATTACGAGCAGTACTTC.

J is TRBJ1-5 and V is TRBV19; 9 nucleotides align to TRBD1. The CDR3 length is 14 residues. V was pared by 7 bases and J by 2 bases, with 3 bases of the junction left unmatched. The germline gives CDR1 LNHDA, CDR2 SQIVND (reference sequence). The CDR3 protein is CASTRTGGNQPQHF. In nucleotides, the CDR3 is TGTGCCAGTACAAGGACAGGGGGCAATCAGCCCCAGCATTTT.

This rearrangement joins TRBV2 to TRBJ1-1; TRBD1 matches at 7 bases. V shed 7 bases, J shed 2 bases, and the junction held 4 bases outside the gene matches. The CDR3 is 13 residues long. Germline V gives CDR1 SNHLY, CDR2 FYNNEI. The chain's CDR3 is CASNRDSNTEAFF. CDR3 coding DNA: TGTGCCAGCAACCGGGACAGCAACACTGAAGCTTTCTTT.

J is TRBJ2-3 and V is TRBV6-1; TRBD1 is a possible D gene (6 bases). The CDR3 covers 15 residues. The V gene lost 5 bases and the J gene lost 2 bases, with 14 bases spanning the gap. The germline V gene encodes CDR1 MNHNS and CDR2 SASEGT. CDR3 sequence (DNA): TGTGCCAGCAGTATTGACCGACAGGCCACAGATACGCAGTATTTT. It is translated as CASSIDRQATDTQYF.

V and J are TRBV29-1 and TRBJ2-3; 9 nucleotides agree with TRBD1. V lost 7 bases and J lost 0; bases outside the gene matches: 8. The CDR3 loop spans 15 amino acids. The V gene's germline CDR1 is SQVTM and CDR2 ANQGSEA. The CDR3 region is CSGAIGTGSTDTQYF. Written as DNA, the CDR3 is TGCAGCGGGGCGATCGGGACAGGGAGCACAGATACGCAGTATTTT.

This chain connects TRBV6-6 to TRBJ2-1; TRBD1 agrees at 9 bases. The CDR3 sequence is 16 residues long. The trim removed 6 bases at V and 8 bases at J, leaving 14 bases unmatched. The germline gives CDR1 MNHNY, CDR2 SVGAGI (reference sequence). The CDR3 DNA sequence: TGTGCCAGCAGCAAACTCCGACAGGGGGTAGGCTATGAGCAGTTCTTC. It encodes CASSKLRQGVGYEQFF.

The J gene is TRBJ2-2, the V gene TRBV9, with D maybe TRBD1 (5 bases). The CDR3 consists of 16 residues. V was clipped by 1 base and J by 6 bases, with 16 bases between them. In germline, CDR1 is SGDLS, CDR2 YYNGEE. As DNA, the CDR3 is TGTGCCAGCAGCGTACAGGGATCATTGGTCGCCGGGGAGCTGTTTTTT. This gives the protein CASSVQGSLVAGELFF.

The rearrangement links TRBV5-1 to TRBJ1-1; D is possibly TRBD1 (6 bases). Germline CDR1 SGHRS, CDR2 YFSETQ. The CDR3 runs to 13 residues. V lost 0 bases and J lost 5, with 8 bases in between. Here the CDR3 reads CASSLDRETEAFF. CDR3 sequence (DNA): TGCGCCAGCAGCTTGGACAGGGAGACTGAAGCTTTCTTT.

The chain uses TRBV28 and TRBJ1-2; D call uncertain. The CDR3 is made up of 15 amino acids. Germline V lookup: CDR1 MDHEN, CDR2 SYDVKM. Trimming stripped 2 bases from V and 7 bases from J, with 17 bases between. CDR3: CASSLPTMGRSGYTF. DNA for the CDR3: TGTGCCAGCAGTTTACCCACTATGGGTAGGAGTGGCTACACCTTC.

The genes are TRBV11-2 and TRBJ2-5, with D possibly TRBD1 on 7 matching bases. CDR3 length equals 15 residues. V lost 0 bases and J 5 bases, leaving 13 bases between the germline ends. Germline CDR1 reads SGHAT; CDR2 reads FQNNGV. CDR3 sequence (DNA): TGTGCCAGCAGCTTAGAGACAGGGACTTGGGAGACCCAGTACTTC. It translates to CASSLETGTWETQYF.

The chain joins TRBV29-1 to TRBJ1-2; 12 nucleotides agree with TRBD1. The CDR3 has 13 amino acids. The V segment lost 7 bases and the J segment 11 bases; nucleotides outside the gene matches: 11. CDR1 is SQVTM and CDR2 is ANQGSEA in the germline V gene. CDR3 protein: CSALGQGASGYTF. The DNA of the CDR3 is TGCAGCGCTCTGGGACAGGGGGCAAGTGGGTACACCTTC.

The genes are TRBV7-2 and TRBJ2-7, with no clear D. The CDR3 runs to 11 residues. Germline V CDR1 and CDR2: SGHTA, FQGNSA. Trimming shortened V by 5 bases and J by 3 bases, and 5 bases separated the two germline ends. CDR3 residues: CASSNHYEQYF. The CDR3 region has the DNA TGTGCCAGCAGCAATCACTACGAGCAGTACTTC.

The chain couples TRBV4-1 to TRBJ2-5; D is possibly TRBD1 (6 bases). The CDR3 has 15 amino acids. The V gene's germline CDR1 is MGHRA and CDR2 YSYEKL. V dropped 1 base and J dropped 3 bases, with 12 bases sitting between them. CDR3 nucleotides: TGCGCCAGCAGCCAAGTGTTAACAGGGAAAGAGACCCAGTACTTC. The encoded protein is CASSQVLTGKETQYF.

The CDR3 DNA is TGTGCCAGCTCTCCCAAGACAGGGCAAAACACTGAAGCTTTCTTT. Its protein product is CASSPKTGQNTEAFF. The gene calls are TRBV18 and TRBJ1-1, with 7 positions matching TRBD1. Germline CDR1 and CDR2: KGHSH and LQKENI. J gave up 2 bases and V 6 bases, and 9 bases lay outside the gene matches. The CDR3 loop spans 15 amino acids.

V is TRBV6-5 and J is TRBJ2-7; 7 bases match TRBD1. Looked up from germline, CDR1 is MNHEY and CDR2 is SVGAGI. This CDR3 comprises 16 residues. The V gene end was trimmed by 0 bases and the J gene end by 0 bases; junction bases not matched to a gene: 5. In nucleotides, the CDR3 is TGTGCCAGCAGTTACTCGAACAGGGGATCCTCCTACGAGCAGTACTTC. This sequence encodes CASSYSNRGSSYEQYF.